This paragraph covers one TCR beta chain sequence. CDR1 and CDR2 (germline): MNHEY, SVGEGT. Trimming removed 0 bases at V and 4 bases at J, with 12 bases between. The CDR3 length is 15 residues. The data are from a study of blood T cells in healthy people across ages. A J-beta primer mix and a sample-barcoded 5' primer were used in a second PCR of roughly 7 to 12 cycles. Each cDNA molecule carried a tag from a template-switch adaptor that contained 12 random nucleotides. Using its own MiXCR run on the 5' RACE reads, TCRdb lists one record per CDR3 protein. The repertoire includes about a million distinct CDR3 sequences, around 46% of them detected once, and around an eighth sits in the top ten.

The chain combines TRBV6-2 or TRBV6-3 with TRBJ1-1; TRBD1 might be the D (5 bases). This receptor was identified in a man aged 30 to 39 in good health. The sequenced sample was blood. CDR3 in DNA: TGTGCCAGCAGTTACTCCCAGCCAAGGGGCACTGAAGCTTTCTTT. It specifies CASSYSQPRGTEAFF.